This entry concerns a single TCR beta chain. This sample was taken from a study of blood T cell repertoires in COVID-19. On the study more broadly: Spain, Italy and the United States supplied samples that represented acute and convalescent COVID-19. T cells, B-cell-depleted T cells, or PBMCs supplied cDNA or gDNA.

Per the original data handling: It was from reference gene primer amplification that nucleated cell counts were estimated. Libraries were prepared by immunoSEQ multiplex PCR; TCRdb keeps only in-frame clonotypes and omits some of them. Clone size and the V and J calls come from that table; the DNA yielded D and trimming. The top ten clones hold 4.9% of a sample with about 69,000 clones, nearly 90% of them seen once. The CDR3 has 16 residues. The V and J ends lost 2 bases and 4 bases, in that order; junction bases with no gene match: 7. CDR1 SGHDN and CDR2 FVKESK come from the germline V gene. Sequenced material: peripheral blood. The TCR was taken from a woman aged 50 to 65 with active COVID-19. V and J are TRBV14 and TRBJ2-5, with 10 bases fitting TRBD1. The CDR3 DNA sequence: TGTGCCAGCAGCCAACGACAGGGGGCATCTGTAGAGACCCAGTACTTC. Residues: CASSQRQGASVETQYF.